One and the same sample provided the 18 T cell receptor beta chains below, sequenced in a study of blood T cell repertoires in COVID-19. Data came from immunoSEQ multiplex PCR; TCRdb stores just in-frame clones and leaves some out. The repertoire has 200,000 to 250,000 clones, around 90% of them found once; the top ten carry 10% to 11%. The sample was PBMCs or T cells enriched from blood (not recorded which). All receptors come from a young man who had recovered from COVID-19.

The chain joins TRBV7-8 to TRBJ1-4; D ambiguous. Trimming removed 5 bases at V and 5 bases at J, with 15 bases between. Germline loops: CDR1 SGHVS, CDR2 FQNEAQ. The CDR3 has 15 residues. DNA for the CDR3: TGTGCCAGCAGCCCGGGAGGGAGCCCGAATGAAAAACTGTTTTTT. Its protein is CASSPGGSPNEKLFF.

This CDR3 is CASSLETGLNGGYTF. The DNA for the CDR3 is TGTGCCAGCAGCTTAGAGACAGGGCTCAATGGAGGCTACACCTTC. The genes are TRBV7-9 and TRBJ1-2; 7 positions match TRBD1. This CDR3 has 15 residues. Looked up from germline, CDR1 is SEHNR and CDR2 is FQNEAQ (reference sequence). V lost 1 base and J lost 8; bases outside the gene matches: 10.

This rearrangement joins TRBV2 to TRBJ2-1; 8 nucleotides line up with TRBD2. CDR3 size: 13 residues. CDR1 is SNHLY, CDR2 FYNNEI, per germline. J lost 4 bases, V lost 7 bases, and 3 bases had no gene match. CDR3 in amino acids: CASKAGEYNEQFF. CDR3 nucleotide sequence: TGTGCCAGCAAAGCGGGGGAGTACAATGAGCAGTTCTTC.

This clone was recorded only once. Written as DNA, the CDR3 is TGTGCCAGCAGTACTACCACAGGGAGTGAAGCTTTCTTT. This gives the protein CASSTTTGSEAFF. The J gene is TRBJ1-1, the V gene TRBV25-1; weak D call: TRBD1 (6 bases). V lost 5 bases, J lost 7 bases, and 14 bases lay in between. The CDR3 is 13 amino acids. Per germline, CDR1 MGHDK and CDR2 SYGVNS.

This clone has only a few counts. The J gene is TRBJ1-1, the V gene TRBV6-6; D is unclear. The germline V and J ends were trimmed by 5 bases and 1 base, with 8 bases remaining between them. The CDR3 is made up of 13 amino acids. In germline, CDR1 is MNHNY, CDR2 SVGAGI (reference sequence). The CDR3 sequence: CASSGRGNTEAFF. The CDR3 region has the DNA TGTGCCAGCAGTGGACGGGGGAACACTGAAGCTTTCTTT.

This clone came up a few times. The chain recombines TRBV4-1 with TRBJ2-3; 12 bases are shared with TRBD2. The germline CDR1 and CDR2 sequences are MGHRA and YSYEKL. After removal of 5 bases from V and 1 base from J, the junction contained 13 bases not matched to a gene. CDR3 length: 19 residues. The CDR3 DNA reads as TGCGCCAGCAGCTTCCTACCTAGCGGGAGGGGGGAACGCACAGATACGCAGTATTTT. Its protein is CASSFLPSGRGERTDTQYF.

V usage is TRBV19 and J usage is TRBJ2-7, with 9 bases aligning to TRBD1. V was pared by 5 bases and J by 3 bases, with 5 bases of the junction left unmatched. Germline V gives CDR1 LNHDA, CDR2 SQIVND (reference sequence). CDR3 length: 14 residues. CDR3: CASSDRGSLYEQYF. As DNA, the CDR3 is TGTGCCAGTAGTGACAGGGGGTCCCTCTACGAGCAGTACTTC.

The rearrangement joins TRBV6-5 to TRBJ2-7; TRBD2 agrees at 7 bases. Germline V lookup: CDR1 MNHEY, CDR2 SVGAGI. The CDR3 is made up of 16 amino acids. The ends lost 0 bases at V and 4 bases at J; junction bases unmatched: 9. CDR3 DNA sequence: TGTGCCAGCAGTTACTCGCGGGCGGGAGCGGGGTACGAGCAGTACTTC. It yields the protein CASSYSRAGAGYEQYF.

The chain couples TRBV5-8 to TRBJ2-7, with no clear D. This CDR3 comprises 13 residues. Per the germline V gene, CDR1 is SGHTS and CDR2 is YDEGEE. The V end was cut by 0 bases, the J end by 5 bases, with 9 bases between. The CDR3 sequence is CASSLVRVNEQYF. CDR3 nucleotide sequence: TGTGCCAGCAGCTTGGTTCGAGTTAACGAGCAGTACTTC.

The rearrangement uses TRBV5-5 and TRBJ1-4; D remains ambiguous. The CDR3 sequence is 13 residues long. Trimming took off 5 bases at V and 10 bases at J, with 15 bases between the two ends. CDR1 is SGHKS and CDR2 is YYEKEE in the germline V gene (reference sequence). The CDR3 bases are TGTGCCAGCAGTTTTATCCCGACGGGAAAACTGTTTTTT. Its translation is CASSFIPTGKLFF. The variable domain in full, completed from reference TRBV5-5 and TRBJ1-4, reads DAGVTQSPTHLIKTRGQQVTLRCSPISGHKSVSWYQQVLGQGPQFIFQYYEKEERGRGNFPDRFSARQFPNYSSELNVNALLLGDSALYLCASSFIPTGKLFFGSGTQLSVL.

The chain is built from TRBV2 and TRBJ1-1; maybe TRBD1 (5 bases). V dropped 8 bases and J dropped 5 bases, with 18 bases sitting between them. Germline V lookup: CDR1 SNHLY, CDR2 FYNNEI. The CDR3 sequence is 14 residues long. The CDR3: CASSLRQGLTEAFF. The CDR3 nucleotides read TGTGCCAGCTCCCTGAGGCAGGGCCTTACTGAAGCTTTCTTT.

The V and J genes are TRBV7-2 and TRBJ2-3; D is perhaps TRBD2 (5 bases). CDR3 length equals 14 residues. V lost 3 bases, J lost 4 bases, and 11 bases lay in between. Germline CDR1 is SGHTA and CDR2 is FQGNSA. This CDR3 is CASSFPGNPDTQYF. In DNA form, the CDR3 reads TGTGCCAGCAGCTTTCCCGGGAATCCAGATACGCAGTATTTT.

The chain is built from TRBV28 and TRBJ1-1, with D possibly being TRBD1 (5 bases). V lost 3 bases and J 1 base, leaving 12 bases between the germline ends. CDR3 length: 15 amino acids. Germline CDR1 reads MDHEN; CDR2 reads SYDVKM. CDR3 nucleotides: TGTGCCAGCAGTTTCTGGCGGGGCCAGAACACTGAAGCTTTCTTT. This codes for CASSFWRGQNTEAFF.

The chain combines TRBV7-2 with TRBJ2-5; TRBD1 is a possible D gene (6 bases). Trimming removed 5 bases from V and 4 bases from J, with 17 bases in between. This CDR3 is 15 amino acids long. The germline V gene encodes CDR1 SGHTA and CDR2 FQGNSA. The CDR3 DNA follows: TGTGCCAGCAGCCAAGGGACACCAAAGGGAGAGACCCAGTACTTC. Amino acids: CASSQGTPKGETQYF.

This chain links TRBV19 with TRBJ2-1; 8 nucleotides align to TRBD1. Looked up from germline, CDR1 is LNHDA and CDR2 is SQIVND (reference sequence). The CDR3 covers 15 residues. Trimming removed 3 bases from V and 1 base from J; junction bases left unmatched: 2. This chain's CDR3 is CASSMNRGSYNEQFF. Written as DNA, the CDR3 is TGTGCCAGTAGTATGAACAGGGGGTCCTACAATGAGCAGTTCTTC.

The V gene is TRBV21-1, the J gene TRBJ1-2; TRBD1 is the table's D call and was not checked against the DNA. TRBV21-1 is listed as a pseudogene. This CDR3 spans 15 amino acids. Here the CDR3 DNA reads TGTGCCAGCAGCGCCTTCCCGACAGTTAACTATGGCTACACCTTC. It is translated as CASSAFPTVNYGYTF.

The genes are TRBV7-9 and TRBJ1-1, with D unresolved. Trimming shortened V by 1 base and J by 2 bases, and 8 bases separated the two germline ends. CDR3 size: 14 residues. In germline, CDR1 is SEHNR, CDR2 FQNEAQ (reference sequence). DNA of the CDR3: TGTGCCAGCAGCTTAGGCGGAATTAACACTGAAGCTTTCTTT. Protein sequence: CASSLGGINTEAFF.

The chain recombines TRBV7-2 with TRBJ2-3; 10 nucleotides align to TRBD2. The CDR3 has 15 residues. Germline CDR1 SGHTA, CDR2 FQGNSA. V dropped 6 bases and J dropped 7; count of bases not matched to a gene: 10. The CDR3 sequence is CASRKAGGLMNTQYF. In DNA, the CDR3 is TGTGCCAGCAGGAAAGCGGGGGGGCTGATGAATACGCAGTATTTT.